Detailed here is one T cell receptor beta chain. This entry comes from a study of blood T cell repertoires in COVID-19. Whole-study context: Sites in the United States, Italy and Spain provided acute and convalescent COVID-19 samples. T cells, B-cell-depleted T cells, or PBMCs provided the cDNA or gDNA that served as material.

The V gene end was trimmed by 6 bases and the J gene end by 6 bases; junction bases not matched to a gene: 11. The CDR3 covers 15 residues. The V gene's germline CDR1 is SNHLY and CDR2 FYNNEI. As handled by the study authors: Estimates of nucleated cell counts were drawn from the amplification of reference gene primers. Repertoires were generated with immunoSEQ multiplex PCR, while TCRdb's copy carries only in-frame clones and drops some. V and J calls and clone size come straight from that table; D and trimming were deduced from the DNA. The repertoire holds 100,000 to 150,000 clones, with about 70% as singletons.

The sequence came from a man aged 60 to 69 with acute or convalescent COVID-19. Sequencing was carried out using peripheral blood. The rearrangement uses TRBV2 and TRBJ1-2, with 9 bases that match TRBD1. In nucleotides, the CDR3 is TGTGCCAGCAGCGGCCTGGACAGGGGAGCTGATGGCTACACCTTC. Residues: CASSGLDRGADGYTF.